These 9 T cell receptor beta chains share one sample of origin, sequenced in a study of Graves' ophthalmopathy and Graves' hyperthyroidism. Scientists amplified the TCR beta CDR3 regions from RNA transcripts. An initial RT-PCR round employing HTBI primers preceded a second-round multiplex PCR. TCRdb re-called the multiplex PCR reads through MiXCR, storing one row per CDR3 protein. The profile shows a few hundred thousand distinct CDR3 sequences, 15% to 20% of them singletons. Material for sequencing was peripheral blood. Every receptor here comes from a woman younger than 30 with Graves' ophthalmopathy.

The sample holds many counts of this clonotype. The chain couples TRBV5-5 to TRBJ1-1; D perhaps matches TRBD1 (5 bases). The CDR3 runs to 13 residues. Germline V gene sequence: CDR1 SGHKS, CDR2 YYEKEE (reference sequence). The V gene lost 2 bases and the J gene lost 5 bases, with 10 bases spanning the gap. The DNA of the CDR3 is TGTGCCAGCAGCTTCAGGGAAAGGACTGAAGCTTTCTTT. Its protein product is CASSFRERTEAFF. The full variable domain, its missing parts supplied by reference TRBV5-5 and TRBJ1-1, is DAGVTQSPTHLIKTRGQQVTLRCSPISGHKSVSWYQQVLGQGPQFIFQYYEKEERGRGNFPDRFSARQFPNYSSELNVNALLLGDSALYLCASSFRERTEAFFGQGTRLTVV.

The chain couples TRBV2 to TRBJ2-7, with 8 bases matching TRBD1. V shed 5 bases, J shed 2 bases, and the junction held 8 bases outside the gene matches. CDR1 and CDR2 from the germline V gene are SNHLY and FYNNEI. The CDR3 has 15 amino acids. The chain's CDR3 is CASSRDRSSPYEQYF. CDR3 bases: TGTGCCAGCAGTAGGGACAGGTCTTCCCCCTACGAGCAGTACTTC.

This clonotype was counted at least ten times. CDR3: CASSRTLNQETQYF. Written as DNA, the CDR3 is TGTGCCAGCAGCAGGACTCTTAACCAAGAGACCCAGTACTTC. The chain joins TRBV7-2 to TRBJ2-5, with a weak D call TRBD2 (5 bases). CDR3 length equals 14 residues. Germline V CDR1 and CDR2: SGHTA, FQGNSA. V gave up 5 bases and J gave up 0 bases, with 10 bases separating them.

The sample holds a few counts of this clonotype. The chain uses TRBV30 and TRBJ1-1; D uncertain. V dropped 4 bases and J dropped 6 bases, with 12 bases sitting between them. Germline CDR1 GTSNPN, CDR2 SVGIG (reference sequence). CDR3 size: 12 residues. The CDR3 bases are TGTGCCTGGAATAGGGAGCAGGCTGAAGCTTTCTTT. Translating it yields CAWNREQAEAFF.

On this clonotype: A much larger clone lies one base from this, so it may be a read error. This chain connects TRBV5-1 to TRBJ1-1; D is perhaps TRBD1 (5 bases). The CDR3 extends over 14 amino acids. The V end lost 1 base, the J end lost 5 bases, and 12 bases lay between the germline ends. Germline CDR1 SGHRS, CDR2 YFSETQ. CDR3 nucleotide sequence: TGCGCCAGCAGCTTGTACGGGGGAGTAACTGAAGCTTTCTTT. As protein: CASSLYGGVTEAFF.

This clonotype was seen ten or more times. CDR3 nucleotide sequence: TGTGCCAGCAGCGGGCAGGACTTAGGGGAGCAGTACTTC. Its protein is CASSGQDLGEQYF. The chain carries TRBV28 and TRBJ2-7, with D possibly being TRBD2 (5 bases). V was cut by 6 bases and J by 7 bases, with 16 bases left in between. CDR1 is MDHEN, CDR2 SYDVKM, per germline. The CDR3 consists of 13 residues.

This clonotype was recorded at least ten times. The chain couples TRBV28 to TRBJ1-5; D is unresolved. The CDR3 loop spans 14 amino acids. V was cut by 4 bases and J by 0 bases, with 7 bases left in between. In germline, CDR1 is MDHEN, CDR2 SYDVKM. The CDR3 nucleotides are TGTGCCAGCAGTTCCCTAGATAGCAATCAGCCCCAGCATTTT. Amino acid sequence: CASSSLDSNQPQHF.

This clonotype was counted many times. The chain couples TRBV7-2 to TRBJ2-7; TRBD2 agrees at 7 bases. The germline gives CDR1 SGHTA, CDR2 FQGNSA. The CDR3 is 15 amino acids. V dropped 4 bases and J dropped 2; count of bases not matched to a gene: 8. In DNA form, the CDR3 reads TGTGCCAGCAGCTCCGGACTAGTAGGGGCCTACGAGCAGTACTTC. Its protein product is CASSSGLVGAYEQYF. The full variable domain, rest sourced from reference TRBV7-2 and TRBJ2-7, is GAGVSQSPSNKVTEKGKDVELRCDPISGHTALYWYRQSLGQGLEFLIYFQGNSAPDKSGLPSDRFSAERTGGSVSTLTIQRTQQEDSAVYLCASSSGLVGAYEQYFGPGTRLTVT.

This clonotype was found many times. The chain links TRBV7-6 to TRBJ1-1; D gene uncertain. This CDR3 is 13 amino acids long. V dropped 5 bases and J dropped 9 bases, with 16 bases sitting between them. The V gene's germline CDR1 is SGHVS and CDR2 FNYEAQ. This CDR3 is CASSLEGEGKAFF. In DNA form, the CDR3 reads TGTGCCAGCAGCCTAGAGGGAGAGGGCAAAGCTTTCTTT. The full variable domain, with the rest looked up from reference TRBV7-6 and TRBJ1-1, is GAGVSQSPRYKVTKRGQDVALRCDPISGHVSLYWYRQALGQGPEFLTYFNYEAQQDKSGLPNDRFSAERPEGSISTLTIQRTEQRDSAMYRCASSLEGEGKAFFGQGTRLTVV.